These 29 T cell receptor beta chains came from one sample sequenced in a study of molecular identifiers for immune sequencing clone quantification. TCRdb reanalysed the PCR reads using MiXCR and keeps one entry per CDR3 protein. This table holds a few hundred thousand distinct CDR3 sequences, roughly a fifth found once. The sample comprised naive CD8+ T cells from blood, with Jurkat cell RNA spiked in. Subset: FACS-sorted CD8+CD4-CCR7+CD45RA+ naive T cells. These receptors all stem from a human donor in good health. Some libraries in this study had Jurkat cell RNA spiked in.

On this clonotype itself: A single base separates this from a much larger clone, so it may be a read error. The chain joins TRBV6-5 to TRBJ2-7; 11 bases align to TRBD2. The CDR3 covers 16 residues. Germline lookup yields CDR1 MNHEY and CDR2 SVGAGI. The CDR3 protein is CASSYSTGLAAYEQHF. Here the CDR3 DNA reads TGTGCCAGCAGTTACTCGACGGGACTAGCGGCCTACGAGCAGCACTTC.

This chain links TRBV24-1 with TRBJ2-1, with 7 bases identical to TRBD1. The CDR3 length is 15 residues. The germline V gene has CDR1 KGHDR and CDR2 SFDVKD. The trim removed 2 bases at V and 8 bases at J, leaving 8 bases unmatched. CDR3 in amino acids: CATSDSLYRGHEQFF. The CDR3 nucleotides are TGTGCCACCAGTGATTCCCTCTACAGGGGCCATGAGCAGTTCTTC.

V is TRBV7-9 and J is TRBJ2-7; D gene ambiguous. The germline V gene encodes CDR1 SEHNR and CDR2 FQNEAQ (reference sequence). The ends were cut back, 5 bases at V and 0 bases at J, with 17 bases in the middle. CDR3 length equals 16 residues. This CDR3 is CASSQTMTGTSYEQYF. DNA of the CDR3: TGTGCCAGCAGCCAAACCATGACTGGTACCTCCTACGAGCAGTACTTC.

This clonotype was counted ten times or more. The chain recombines TRBV30 with TRBJ2-2, with D perhaps assigned TRBD1 or TRBD2 (5 bases each). Trimming removed 0 bases at V and 3 bases at J, with 14 bases between. The CDR3 is made up of 16 amino acids. CDR1 GTSNPN and CDR2 SVGIG come from the germline V gene (reference sequence). CDR3 coding DNA: TGTGCCTGGAGTGTACGAGGGTTGGGGGACACCGGGGAGCTGTTTTTT. The encoded protein is CAWSVRGLGDTGELFF.

This clonotype has ten or more counts. The rearrangement joins TRBV5-4 to TRBJ2-3; the D gene is possibly TRBD2 (5 bases). CDR1 and CDR2 (germline): SGHNT, YYREEE (reference sequence). The germline V and J ends were trimmed by 4 bases and 2 bases, with 14 bases remaining between them. This CDR3 spans 15 amino acids. In DNA, the CDR3 is TGTGCCAGCAGCCGAGAGGGATATTACACAGATACGCAGTATTTT. Translation gives CASSREGYYTDTQYF.

The chain uses TRBV4-1 and TRBJ1-5, with D unresolved. This CDR3 region has 14 residues. Per the germline V gene, CDR1 is MGHRA and CDR2 is YSYEKL. Trimming took 2 bases from V and 0 from J, leaving 5 bases between them. The CDR3 reads CASSQTDSNQPQHF. CDR3 nucleotides: TGCGCCAGCAGCCAAACAGATAGCAATCAGCCCCAGCATTTT.

The chain combines TRBV3-1 with TRBJ1-5; 9 positions agree with TRBD1. J was trimmed by 7 bases and V by 4 bases; bases with no gene match: 8. Germline V gene sequence: CDR1 LGHDT, CDR2 YNNKEL (reference sequence). The CDR3 spans 15 residues. This chain's CDR3 is CASSLDRGYEQPQHF. CDR3 nucleotides: TGTGCCAGCAGCCTAGACAGGGGGTACGAACAGCCCCAGCATTTT.

In its sample, this clonotype was seen many times. CDR3 sequence (DNA): TGCGCCAGCAGCCAAATGGGGGGGACGGCCTACGAGCAGTACTTC. Protein sequence: CASSQMGGTAYEQYF. This chain links TRBV4-1 with TRBJ2-7; 7 nucleotides align to TRBD2. The V gene end was trimmed by 2 bases and the J gene end by 2 bases; junction bases not matched to a gene: 6. Per germline, CDR1 MGHRA and CDR2 YSYEKL. This CDR3 is 15 amino acids long.

This clonotype was seen more than once but under ten times. The chain is built from TRBV2 and TRBJ2-3, with TRBD2 identical over 10 bases. The germline gives CDR1 SNHLY, CDR2 FYNNEI. Unmatched junction bases numbered 9, after V lost 5 bases and J lost 4 bases. CDR3 length equals 16 residues. The CDR3 protein is CASSPRSAGGADTQYF. The CDR3 region has the DNA TGTGCCAGCAGTCCTCGTTCAGCGGGAGGGGCAGATACGCAGTATTTT.

With regard to this clonotype: A much larger clone lies a single base off, so this may be a read error. Since the CDR3 does not end with the conserved phenylalanine or tryptophan, this likely comes from a read error. The chain is built from TRBV20-1 and TRBJ1-5; D is unresolved. Germline V gene sequence: CDR1 DFQATT, CDR2 SNEGSKA (reference sequence). Trimming pared 3 bases from V and 4 bases from J, leaving 7 bases between. This CDR3 is built from 12 residues. Here the CDR3 reads CSARRGNQPQHV. The CDR3 DNA reads TGCAGTGCTAGGCGGGGAAATCAGCCCCAGCATGTT.

A note on this clonotype: The junction departs from the called germline gene at one end, perhaps through a read error. The genes are TRBV7-9 and TRBJ2-7; 10 bases are shared with TRBD1. Germline CDR1 and CDR2: SEHNR and FQNEAQ (reference sequence). This CDR3 region has 14 residues. Written as DNA, the CDR3 is TGTGCCAGCAGCGTCCCGGGACAGGGGTACGTGCAGTACTTC. It translates to CASSVPGQGYVQYF.

The chain recombines TRBV24-1 with TRBJ2-3, with TRBD2 matching 8 bases. V lost 5 bases, J lost 6 bases, and 6 bases stayed unmatched. Germline assignment: CDR1 KGHDR and CDR2 SFDVKD. The CDR3 is 14 residues long. The DNA for the CDR3 is TGTGCCACCAGTGGGCGCGGGGGGCCGGATACGCAGTATTTT. Its translation is CATSGRGGPDTQYF.

At least ten counts were recorded for this clonotype. The V call is TRBV2, the J call TRBJ1-1; 12 positions agree with TRBD1. The CDR3 has 14 amino acids. The V gene's germline CDR1 is SNHLY and CDR2 FYNNEI. V lost 6 bases to trimming and J lost 6 bases; unmatched junction nucleotides: 5. CDR3 amino acids: CASSTGTGGSEAFF. The CDR3 nucleotides read TGTGCCAGCAGCACAGGGACAGGGGGCTCTGAAGCTTTCTTT.

This clonotype was observed a few times. Written as DNA, the CDR3 is TGTGCCAGCAGCTGGTGGGACAGGGGGCTTGGCTACACCTTC. This sequence encodes CASSWWDRGLGYTF. The chain carries TRBV7-2 and TRBJ1-2; 12 positions match TRBD1. The V and J ends lost 4 bases and 7 bases, in that order; junction bases with no gene match: 4. CDR3 size: 14 residues. Per germline, CDR1 SGHTA and CDR2 FQGNSA.

Note on this clonotype: A read error is possible here, since a much larger clone lies one base away. CDR3 region: CASSLELAGAWHEQYF. DNA for the CDR3: TGTGCCAGCAGCTTAGAACTAGCGGGAGCTTGGCACGAGCAGTACTTC. The chain combines TRBV7-6 with TRBJ2-7; 11 bases are shared with TRBD2. The germline gives CDR1 SGHVS, CDR2 FNYEAQ. V lost 1 base to trimming and J lost 5 bases; unmatched junction nucleotides: 7. The length of the CDR3 is 16 residues. Based on the CDR3 plus reference TRBV7-6 and TRBJ2-7, the full variable domain is GAGVSQSPRYKVTKRGQDVALRCDPISGHVSLYWYRQALGQGPEFLTYFNYEAQQDKSGLPNDRFSAERPEGSISTLTIQRTEQRDSAMYRCASSLELAGAWHEQYFGPGTRLTVT.

This clonotype was detected ten times or more. The genes are TRBV27 and TRBJ1-2; 10 bases fit TRBD1. The CDR3 has 16 amino acids. After removal of 3 bases from V and 4 bases from J, the junction contained 8 bases not matched to a gene. Germline loops: CDR1 MNHEY, CDR2 SMNVEV (reference sequence). The CDR3 coding sequence is TGTGCCAGCAGTTTTCTAGGGGACAGGGGCGTCTATGGCTACACCTTC. This translates into CASSFLGDRGVYGYTF.

This clonotype was found many times. The J gene is TRBJ2-1, the V gene TRBV7-2, with D possibly TRBD2 on 5 matching bases. The V and J ends lost 1 base and 6 bases respectively, with 10 bases between them. CDR3 length: 14 amino acids. CDR1 and CDR2 from the germline V gene are SGHTA and FQGNSA. CDR3 sequence: CASSLVVRGNEQFF. The DNA of the CDR3 is TGTGCCAGCAGCTTAGTAGTCCGGGGCAATGAGCAGTTCTTC.

This clonotype was seen ten or more times. The chain combines TRBV20-1 with TRBJ2-7; 9 bases match TRBD2. The CDR3 length is 14 residues. After removal of 5 bases from V and 5 bases from J, the junction contained 10 bases not matched to a gene. Germline CDR1 and CDR2: DFQATT and SNEGSKA (reference sequence). The CDR3: CSADLSGSRDEQYF. The CDR3 DNA sequence: TGCAGTGCTGACCTTAGCGGGAGCAGGGACGAGCAGTACTTC.

The chain combines TRBV7-2 with TRBJ1-4; 8 nucleotides agree with TRBD1. CDR3 length: 16 residues. CDR1 and CDR2 from the germline V gene are SGHTA and FQGNSA. Trimming at V came to 1 base and at J to 6 bases, leaving 7 bases not matched to a gene. The CDR3 is CASSLVVGQGDEKLFF. The CDR3 DNA follows: TGTGCCAGCAGCTTAGTCGTAGGACAGGGTGATGAAAAACTGTTTTTT.

The chain combines TRBV19 with TRBJ2-3; TRBD1 matches at 9 bases. The CDR3 consists of 16 residues. Trimming at V came to 7 bases and at J to 6 bases, leaving 14 bases not matched to a gene. Per the germline V gene, CDR1 is LNHDA and CDR2 is SQIVND (reference sequence). The CDR3 sequence is CASIENPGQGLDTQYF. The CDR3 DNA sequence: TGTGCCAGTATTGAAAACCCGGGACAGGGTTTGGATACGCAGTATTTT.

On this clonotype: This may arise from a read error, as a much more abundant clone is one base away. The rearrangement joins TRBV2 to TRBJ2-7; 7 bases line up with TRBD1. The CDR3 is 13 amino acids. Germline CDR1 reads SNHLY; CDR2 reads FYNNEI. V was pared by 3 bases and J by 3 bases, with 2 bases of the junction left unmatched. The CDR3 spells CASSEGTVYEQYF. Written as DNA, the CDR3 is TGTGCCAGCAGTGAGGGGACAGTCTACGAGCAGTACTTC.

This clonotype came up many times. This chain links TRBV27 with TRBJ1-4; D uncertain. V lost 0 bases and J lost 7, with 12 bases in between. This CDR3 contains 15 residues. Germline CDR1 MNHEY, CDR2 SMNVEV (reference sequence). CDR3: CASSLSFVSGEKLFF. In DNA, the CDR3 is TGTGCCAGCAGTTTATCGTTTGTTTCTGGTGAAAAACTGTTTTTT.

This clonotype was picked up many times. The chain has TRBV5-6 and TRBJ2-7, with 7 bases identical to TRBD2. CDR3 length: 14 amino acids. The ends lost 3 bases at V and 0 bases at J; junction bases unmatched: 3. Germline V CDR1 and CDR2: SGHDT, YYEEEE. The CDR3 spells CASSSAGDSYEQYF. CDR3 in DNA: TGTGCCAGCAGCTCCGCGGGGGACTCCTACGAGCAGTACTTC.

The chain links TRBV27 to TRBJ2-7; a possible D gene is TRBD1 (7 bases). CDR1 and CDR2 from the germline V gene are MNHEY and SMNVEV (reference sequence). Trimming shortened V by 3 bases and J by 6 bases, and 21 bases separated the two germline ends. The CDR3 loop spans 16 amino acids. The chain's CDR3 is CASSFLAPAGGLEQYF. Written as DNA, the CDR3 is TGTGCCAGCAGTTTTTTGGCCCCCGCAGGGGGGCTCGAGCAGTACTTC.

The chain is built from TRBV30 and TRBJ1-1; D is uncertain. This CDR3 contains 13 residues. V lost 3 bases, J lost 0 bases, and 8 bases lay in between. Germline CDR1 is GTSNPN and CDR2 is SVGIG (reference sequence). The CDR3 DNA sequence: TGTGCCTGGAGCGAACCTATGAACACTGAAGCTTTCTTT. Translating gives CAWSEPMNTEAFF.

At least ten counts were recorded for this clonotype. The J gene is TRBJ1-3, the V gene TRBV5-1; D unclear. This CDR3 comprises 17 residues. V was shortened by 2 bases and J by 4 bases, with 19 bases between the two germline ends. Germline V gene data show CDR1 as SGHRS and CDR2 as YFSETQ. The DNA of the CDR3 is TGCGCCAGCAGCTTCACTTCTCTCTTAGACCCGGGAAACACCATATATTTT. It yields the protein CASSFTSLLDPGNTIYF.

This clonotype has a count of ten or more. V usage is TRBV11-2 and J usage is TRBJ2-3; 8 bases are a match to TRBD2. V dropped 4 bases and J dropped 5; count of bases not matched to a gene: 8. The CDR3 runs to 15 residues. The germline gives CDR1 SGHAT, CDR2 FQNNGV. This chain's CDR3 is CASSYTSGGGDTQYF. CDR3 nucleotide sequence: TGTGCCAGCAGCTACACTAGCGGAGGTGGAGATACGCAGTATTTT. Variable domain in full (rest from reference TRBV11-2 and TRBJ2-3): EAGVAQSPRYKIIEKRQSVAFWCNPISGHATLYWYQQILGQGPKLLIQFQNNGVVDDSQLPKDRFSAERLKGVDSTLKIQPAKLEDSAVYLCASSYTSGGGDTQYFGPGTRLTVL.

The chain is built from TRBV7-9 and TRBJ2-2; 12 bases align to TRBD2. CDR3 length: 19 amino acids. From germline, CDR1 is SEHNR and CDR2 FQNEAQ (reference sequence). Germline trimming cut 5 bases from V and 3 bases from J; bases unmatched to any gene: 13. The CDR3 nucleotides are TGTGCCAGCAGCCAGACCTTAGGGACTAGCGGGCGATACACCGGGGAGCTGTTTTTT. This translates into CASSQTLGTSGRYTGELFF.

Concerning this clonotype: Compared with germline, one end of the junction differs, possibly owing to a read error. The chain couples TRBV27 to TRBJ1-5; D gene ambiguous. The CDR3 is 14 amino acids. CDR1 and CDR2 (germline): MNHEY, SMNVEV (reference sequence). The CDR3 nucleotides are TGTGCCAGCAGTACTAGGGATAGCGATCAGCCCCAGCATTTT. Translating it yields CASSTRDSDQPQHF.